These 20 T cell receptor beta chains originate from one sample sequenced in a study of cytomegalovirus exposure and HLA in healthy donors. Sequenced by immunoSEQ multiplex PCR; TCRdb stores in-frame clones only, minus some. The sample holds under 250,000 clones, around 78% seen once. Sequencing was carried out using PBMCs. These receptors came from a woman aged 18-30 years in good health and CMV-seronegative.

The chain is built from TRBV2 and TRBJ1-1, with 11 bases that match TRBD1. Germline CDR1 is SNHLY and CDR2 is FYNNEI. This CDR3 contains 14 residues. V lost 5 bases, J lost 4 bases, and 3 bases stayed unmatched. CDR3 protein: CASSIGTGGTEAFF. The CDR3 bases are TGTGCCAGCAGTATTGGGACAGGGGGCACTGAAGCTTTCTTT.

The chain combines TRBV6-1 with TRBJ2-5, with D possibly TRBD2 on 5 matching bases. V was pared by 6 bases and J by 5 bases, with 10 bases between. The CDR3 has 12 residues. CDR1 is MNHNS, CDR2 SASEGT, per germline. The CDR3 loop reads CASSSWEETQYF. The CDR3 region has the DNA TGTGCCAGCAGCTCATGGGAGGAGACCCAGTACTTC.

Concerning this clone: Other DNA sequences in this specimen translate into the identical CDR3. The chain carries TRBV5-1 and TRBJ2-3; TRBD2 is a possible D gene (6 bases). CDR1 and CDR2 from the germline V gene are SGHRS and YFSETQ. The germline V and J ends were trimmed by 0 bases and 1 base, with 9 bases remaining between them. The CDR3 consists of 15 residues. CDR3 bases: TGCGCCAGCAGCTTGGTCCCTAGCGGCACAGATACGCAGTATTTT. Protein product: CASSLVPSGTDTQYF. The variable domain in full, completed from reference TRBV5-1 and TRBJ2-3, reads KAGVTQTPRYLIKTRGQQVTLSCSPISGHRSVSWYQQTPGQGLQFLFEYFSETQRNKGNFPGRFSGRQFSNSRSEMNVSTLELGDSALYLCASSLVPSGTDTQYFGPGTRLTVL.

The chain recombines TRBV7-9 with TRBJ1-5, with 9 bases lining up with TRBD1. This CDR3 is 15 amino acids long. Germline V gives CDR1 SEHNR, CDR2 FQNEAQ (reference sequence). Germline trimming cut 6 bases from V and 0 bases from J; bases unmatched to any gene: 3. CDR3: CASSWDRDSNQPQHF. CDR3 in DNA: TGTGCCAGCAGTTGGGACAGGGATAGCAATCAGCCCCAGCATTTT.

This clone was recorded once. The J gene is TRBJ1-2, the V gene TRBV27; TRBD1 aligns across 11 bases. Germline V CDR1 and CDR2: MNHEY, SMNVEV (reference sequence). The CDR3 has 14 residues. V was clipped by 8 bases and J by 8 bases; unmatched bases: 10. CDR3 amino acids: CASGYGQGARGYTF. Here the CDR3 DNA reads TGTGCCAGCGGCTATGGACAGGGGGCGCGGGGCTACACCTTC.

This clone was observed once. The chain links TRBV7-2 to TRBJ2-7; 11 bases line up with TRBD1. Germline values: CDR1 SGHTA, CDR2 FQGNSA. The ends lost 5 bases at V and 6 bases at J; junction bases unmatched: 6. The CDR3 is 14 amino acids. CDR3 DNA: TGTGCCAGCAGCCAGGACAGGGGGCACGGCGAGCAGTACTTC. Translating gives CASSQDRGHGEQYF.

The V and J genes are TRBV5-3 and TRBJ2-5; D unresolved. TRBV5-3 belongs to the ORF category, with a function that is uncertain. V lost 1 base and J lost 10, with 8 bases in between. The CDR3 has 11 residues. The CDR3: CARSLKLDQYF. Here the CDR3 DNA reads TGTGCCAGAAGCTTGAAGTTGGACCAGTACTTC.

The chain is built from TRBV10-3 and TRBJ2-7; 13 positions match TRBD2. Germline V gives CDR1 ENHRY, CDR2 SYGVKD. CDR3 length: 20 residues. V trimming: 4 bases; J trimming: 4 bases; junction bases outside the gene matches: 19. The CDR3 sequence is CAISGRPARGALAGGYEQYF. As DNA, the CDR3 is TGTGCCATCAGTGGACGCCCGGCCAGGGGGGCACTAGCGGGAGGGTACGAGCAGTACTTC.

The J gene is TRBJ1-1, the V gene TRBV28; a possible D gene is TRBD1 (6 bases). Trimming shortened V by 8 bases and J by 1 base, and 14 bases separated the two germline ends. Germline lookup yields CDR1 MDHEN and CDR2 SYDVKM. The CDR3 loop spans 14 amino acids. CDR3 in amino acids: CASFAPGQNTEAFF. CDR3 in DNA: TGTGCCAGCTTTGCTCCGGGACAGAACACTGAAGCTTTCTTT.

CDR3 bases: TGCGCCAGCAGCTTGACGCAGGGGCAGTTCTTC. Translation: CASSLTQGQFF. The chain carries TRBV5-1 and TRBJ2-1; TRBD1 is a possible D gene (5 bases). Germline V gives CDR1 SGHRS, CDR2 YFSETQ. The CDR3 runs to 11 residues. V was trimmed by 1 base and J by 12 bases, leaving 8 bases between them.

V gene TRBV30 combines with J gene TRBJ2-5; D tentatively reads TRBD1 or TRBD2 (5 bases each). CDR1 and CDR2 (germline): GTSNPN, SVGIG (reference sequence). V was pared by 0 bases and J by 7 bases, with 9 bases between. This CDR3 has 12 residues. The CDR3 nucleotides are TGTGCCTGGAGTGTAGAGGGGTTGACCCAGTACTTC. Residues: CAWSVEGLTQYF.

This chain connects TRBV5-1 to TRBJ1-4, with D unclear. Germline CDR1 and CDR2: SGHRS and YFSETQ. The V end was cut by 0 bases, the J end by 5 bases, with 5 bases between. The CDR3 is 13 amino acids. CDR3 loop: CASSLEQNEKLFF. DNA of the CDR3: TGCGCCAGCAGCTTGGAACAGAATGAAAAACTGTTTTTT.

This clone came up once. V is TRBV30 and J is TRBJ1-2; TRBD1 agrees at 9 bases. The CDR3 loop spans 16 amino acids. V shed 0 bases, J shed 5 bases, and the junction held 10 bases outside the gene matches. The germline CDR1 and CDR2 sequences are GTSNPN and SVGIG (reference sequence). CDR3: CAWSVHTGGPSYGYTF. The DNA for the CDR3 is TGTGCCTGGAGTGTACATACAGGGGGCCCCTCTTATGGCTACACCTTC.

The V gene is TRBV10-3, the J gene TRBJ2-5; D is unresolved. Germline-derived CDR1 and CDR2 are ENHRY and SYGVKD. The CDR3 consists of 12 residues. Trimming shortened V by 3 bases and J by 5 bases, and 7 bases separated the two germline ends. CDR3 region: CAISEGPETQYF. CDR3 nucleotides: TGTGCCATCAGTGAAGGGCCGGAGACCCAGTACTTC.

The chain joins TRBV5-1 to TRBJ1-2; D is possibly TRBD1 (6 bases). CDR1 is SGHRS, CDR2 YFSETQ, per germline. V was clipped by 0 bases and J by 8 bases, with 8 bases between them. The CDR3 is made up of 12 amino acids. CDR3 sequence reads: CASSLVGGGYTF. CDR3 DNA: TGCGCCAGCAGCTTGGTCGGGGGCGGCTACACCTTC.

A single count supports this clone. The CDR3 region is CASTQSRNYGYTF. The DNA of the CDR3 is TGTGCCAGCACCCAATCTCGAAACTATGGCTACACCTTC. This chain uses TRBV7-9 with TRBJ1-2; the D is unclear. The CDR3 extends over 13 amino acids. V lost 7 bases and J 2 bases, leaving 11 bases between the germline ends. Germline CDR1 is SEHNR and CDR2 is FQNEAQ (reference sequence).

This clone was seen at least ten times. Other DNA sequences from this sample encode an identical CDR3 as well. The chain joins TRBV27 to TRBJ1-3; no reliable D call. Germline assignment: CDR1 MNHEY and CDR2 SMNVEV (reference sequence). The CDR3 runs 13 residues. Trimming took off 5 bases at V and 0 bases at J, with 5 bases between the two ends. The CDR3 sequence is CASSPNSGNTIYF. The CDR3 DNA is TGTGCCAGCAGTCCCAACTCTGGAAACACCATATATTTT.

The chain carries TRBV5-5 and TRBJ2-1, with 9 bases fitting TRBD2. The junction had 3 bases not matched to a gene; V was cut back by 4 bases and J by 1 base. The CDR3 sequence is 15 residues long. Germline loops: CDR1 SGHKS, CDR2 YYEKEE (reference sequence). The CDR3 spells CASSPGLASYNEQFF. DNA for the CDR3: TGTGCCAGCAGCCCGGGACTAGCTTCCTACAATGAGCAGTTCTTC.

This clone was picked up a small number of times. This sequence joins TRBV11-2 and TRBJ1-2; TRBD1 is a possible D gene (5 bases). The V end was cut by 5 bases, the J end by 4 bases, with 11 bases between. The CDR3 sequence is 13 residues long. The germline CDR1 and CDR2 sequences are SGHAT and FQNNGV. The CDR3 protein is CASSAWDGYGYTF. CDR3 DNA: TGTGCCAGCAGCGCCTGGGACGGCTATGGCTACACCTTC.

The chain joins TRBV28 to TRBJ1-5; D is possibly TRBD1 (5 bases). Germline-derived CDR1 and CDR2 are MDHEN and SYDVKM. Trimming left V 6 bases short and J 7 bases short, with 10 bases between. CDR3 length: 12 residues. In DNA, the CDR3 is TGTGCCAGCAGCCCGCAGGGACAGCCCCAGCATTTT. This translates into CASSPQGQPQHF.